The rows below give T cell receptor beta chains drawn from one sample of a study of graft-versus-host responses after intestinal transplantation. TCRdb keeps only in-frame clones here, not all; method: immunoSEQ multiplex PCR. This sample has 20,000 or so clones, with over 75% found just once. Sample: PBMCs, taken 14 days after transplant. These receptors were taken from a human patient who received an intestinal transplant, so some T cells may come from the graft donor. The CDR3 runs from the conserved cysteine through the conserved F or W. The D gene is left open where the match is weak. Clone size is not always given. Where it is, it says once, few, many or a class for expanded clones.

D gene,clone size,V gene,J gene,CDR3 protein,CDR3 DNA
.,few,TRBV2,TRBJ2-2,CASSSRGNTGELFF,TGTGCCAGCAGTTCCAGGGGGAACACCGGGGAGCTGTTTTTT
.,.,TRBV6-1,TRBJ2-7,CASSEAALSYEQYF,TGTGCCAGCAGTGAAGCCGCCCTCTCCTACGAGCAGTACTTC
.,.,TRBV7-9,TRBJ2-2,CASSLLGQVLGELFF,TGTGCCAGCAGCTTACTCGGACAAGTCCTCGGGGAGCTGTTTTTT
TRBD1,few,TRBV6-1,TRBJ2-3,CASSEQGVRQYF,TGTGCCAGCAGTGAACAGGGGGTGAGGCAGTATTTT
TRBD2,.,TRBV4-1,TRBJ2-7,CASSQDPGLAGTEQYF,TGCGCCAGCAGCCAAGATCCGGGACTAGCGGGGACGGAGCAGTACTTC
TRBD2,few,TRBV4-2,TRBJ2-7,CASSQVRGDYSYEQYF,TGTGCCAGCAGCCAAGTGCGGGGGGACTACTCCTACGAGCAGTACTTC
TRBD1,once,TRBV6-1,TRBJ2-1,CASSEEGTGFGEQFF,TGTGCCAGCAGTGAAGAAGGGACAGGTTTTGGTGAGCAGTTCTTC
TRBD1,few,TRBV6-5,TRBJ1-2,CASSYWTGLYNYGYTF,TGTGCCAGCAGTTATTGGACAGGGCTCTATAACTATGGCTACACCTTC
.,.,TRBV9,TRBJ2-7,CASSVDGDPHTYEQYF,TGTGCCAGCAGCGTAGACGGCGACCCCCATACGTACGAGCAGTACTTC
TRBD1,.,TRBV11-2,TRBJ2-1,CASSSSGGGGDEQFF,TGTGCCAGCAGCTCCTCAGGGGGTGGTGGCGATGAGCAGTTCTTC
.,few,TRBV21-1,TRBJ2-7,CASKNNRNEQYF,TGTGCCAGCAAGAACAACCGCAACGAGCAGTACTTC
.,.,TRBV7-6,TRBJ1-1,CASSQTGVTEAFF,TGTGCCAGCAGCCAGACGGGGGTCACTGAAGCTTTCTTT
.,once,TRBV30,TRBJ1-2,CAWKGGQGGYTF,TGTGCCTGGAAGGGGGGGCAGGGTGGCTACACCTTC
TRBD1,.,TRBV13,TRBJ1-1,CASSLTGETNTEAFF,TGTGCCAGCAGCCTGACAGGGGAGACGAACACTGAAGCTTTCTTT
TRBD2,.,TRBV29-1,TRBJ2-5,CSGGEGTETQYF,TGCAGCGGGGGGGAGGGGACGGAGACCCAGTACTTC
.,.,TRBV6-1,TRBJ1-2,CASSLGHPFYGYTF,TGTGCCAGCAGCTTGGGACACCCCTTCTATGGCTACACCTTC
TRBD2,.,TRBV9,TRBJ2-7,CASSPDPSGAGVSYEQYF,TGTGCCAGCAGCCCCGATCCCAGCGGGGCGGGAGTTTCCTACGAGCAGTACTTC
TRBD2,.,TRBV13,TRBJ2-5,CASSPGGDEETQYF,TGTGCCAGCAGCCCGGGAGGGGACGAAGAGACCCAGTACTTC
TRBD2,.,TRBV9,TRBJ2-1,CASSPTSGGPWDEQFF,TGTGCCAGCAGCCCAACTAGCGGGGGACCCTGGGATGAGCAGTTCTTC
TRBD1,.,TRBV15,TRBJ2-5,CATSRRTGEATQYF,TGTGCCACCAGCAGACGGACAGGGGAAGCGACCCAGTACTTC
.,.,TRBV6-5,TRBJ2-1,CASSYSTVEFEQFF,TGTGCCAGCAGTTACTCGACGGTGGAGTTCGAGCAGTTCTTC
.,.,TRBV6-5,TRBJ2-5,CASSYGGGTIETQYF,TGTGCCAGCAGTTACGGGGGTGGGACGATAGAGACCCAGTACTTC
TRBD1,.,TRBV27,TRBJ2-7,CASSFAGTGGHEQYF,TGTGCCAGCAGTTTCGCCGGGACAGGGGGGCACGAGCAGTACTTC
.,.,TRBV6-6,TRBJ2-5,CASSSPPPGYQETQYF,TGTGCCAGCAGTTCCCCACCCCCAGGGTACCAAGAGACCCAGTACTTC
.,.,TRBV2,TRBJ1-2,CASRAPADGYTF,TGTGCCAGCAGGGCGCCGGCGGACGGCTACACCTTC
TRBD1,.,TRBV5-4,TRBJ2-3,CASGFETGGGDTQYF,TGTGCCAGCGGTTTTGAGACAGGGGGCGGAGATACGCAGTATTTT
.,.,TRBV11-2,TRBJ2-7,CASSPRDLGPYEQYF,TGTGCCAGCAGCCCCCGGGACTTAGGCCCCTACGAGCAGTACTTC